This passage covers 21 T cell receptor beta chains from one sample sequenced in a study of blood T cell repertoires in COVID-19. This table comes from immunoSEQ multiplex PCR, and its TCRdb copy is limited to in-frame clones, with some not included. This sample has about 400,000 clones; 88% occur once, and the top ten carry roughly 2%. The sample was PBMCs or T cells enriched from blood (not recorded which). These receptor sequences come from a woman aged 40-49 years with acute COVID-19.

V usage is TRBV10-3 and J usage is TRBJ2-7, with TRBD1 matching over 7 bases. In germline, CDR1 is ENHRY, CDR2 SYGVKD. The V gene end was trimmed by 5 bases and the J gene end by 1 base; junction bases not matched to a gene: 5. CDR3 length: 14 residues. The CDR3 is CAISSGTVSYEQYF. CDR3 sequence (DNA): TGTGCCATCAGTTCCGGGACAGTGTCCTACGAGCAGTACTTC.

The V gene is TRBV6-5, the J gene TRBJ1-2; 9 nucleotides match TRBD1. The junction had 7 bases not matched to a gene; V was cut back by 0 bases and J by 11 bases. Germline V CDR1 and CDR2: MNHEY, SVGAGI. The CDR3 extends over 14 amino acids. CDR3 nucleotides: TGTGCCAGCAGTTACTCCGAGGGGACAGGGAGTTACACCTTC. Amino acid sequence: CASSYSEGTGSYTF.

CDR3 protein: CASSVSVTDTQYF. The CDR3 DNA follows: TGTGCCAGCAGCGTGTCAGTTACAGATACGCAGTATTTT. The genes are TRBV9 and TRBJ2-3; D is unclear. Germline CDR1 SGDLS, CDR2 YYNGEE. The CDR3 length is 13 residues. V was cut by 2 bases and J by 3 bases, with 7 bases left in between.

The rearrangement links TRBV30 to TRBJ2-7, with TRBD2 as a possible D gene (5 bases). Trimming took 6 bases from V and 0 from J, leaving 12 bases between them. Germline CDR1 reads GTSNPN; CDR2 reads SVGIG (reference sequence). The length of the CDR3 is 13 residues. The CDR3: CACWTAFSYEQYF. The CDR3 DNA is TGTGCCTGTTGGACTGCGTTCTCCTACGAGCAGTACTTC. The full variable domain, its missing parts supplied by reference TRBV30 and TRBJ2-7, is SQTIHQWPATLVQPVGSPLSLECTVEGTSNPNLYWYRQAAGRGLQLLFYSVGIGQISSEVPQNLSASRPQDRQFILSSKKLLLSDSGFYLCACWTAFSYEQYFGPGTRLTVT.

This clone was observed once. Different DNA sequences within this sample yield the same CDR3. The V call is TRBV27, the J call TRBJ1-6; no reliable D call. CDR3 length: 12 amino acids. The V end was cut by 3 bases, the J end by 7 bases, with 4 bases between. The germline V gene encodes CDR1 MNHEY and CDR2 SMNVEV (reference sequence). The CDR3 region has the DNA TGTGCCAGCAGTTTTAGCAATTCACCCCTCCACTTT. Its protein is CASSFSNSPLHF.

The J gene is TRBJ1-5, the V gene TRBV19, with 7 bases matching TRBD1. The CDR3 has 14 amino acids. The germline V gene encodes CDR1 LNHDA and CDR2 SQIVND (reference sequence). Trimming cost V 10 bases and J 6 bases; bases outside gene matches: 12. The CDR3 region has the DNA TGTGCCACCGTCGACAGGGTAGGGAGTCAGCCCCAGCATTTT. This encodes CATVDRVGSQPQHF.

For the CDR3, the DNA is TGTGCCAGTAGTATAGGGACAGGGAGGGGAAAACTGTTTTTT. This translates into CASSIGTGRGKLFF. The V gene is TRBV19, the J gene TRBJ1-4; 8 bases align to TRBD1. The CDR3 is 14 residues long. Germline trimming cut 1 base from V and 10 bases from J; bases unmatched to any gene: 5. Looked up from germline, CDR1 is LNHDA and CDR2 is SQIVND (reference sequence). Full variable domain (outside the CDR3, taken from reference TRBV19 and TRBJ1-4): DGGITQSPKYLFRKEGQNVTLSCEQNLNHDAMYWYRQDPGQGLRLIYYSQIVNDFQKGDIAEGYSVSREKKESFPLTVTSAQKNPTAFYLCASSIGTGRGKLFFGSGTQLSVL.

This clone occurred a few times. The chain joins TRBV10-3 to TRBJ1-5; unclear D gene. Germline V gene sequence: CDR1 ENHRY, CDR2 SYGVKD. This CDR3 is built from 14 residues. Trimming pared 8 bases from V and 0 bases from J, leaving 11 bases between. CDR3 loop: CAIADTNSNQPQHF. In nucleotides, the CDR3 is TGTGCCATCGCTGACACGAATAGCAATCAGCCCCAGCATTTT.

This clone was seen just once. This chain links TRBV29-1 with TRBJ1-2; weak D call: TRBD1 (5 bases). V lost 7 bases to trimming and J lost 5 bases, with 17 bases between them. The CDR3 is 13 amino acids. CDR1 is SQVTM and CDR2 is ANQGSEA in the germline V gene. CDR3 protein: CSADLVGVYGYTF. The CDR3 bases are TGCAGCGCCGATCTGGTAGGGGTATATGGCTACACCTTC.

This sequence joins TRBV18 and TRBJ1-5, with D perhaps matching TRBD1 (5 bases). The germline V and J ends were trimmed by 4 bases and 3 bases, with 13 bases remaining between them. CDR1 is KGHSH and CDR2 is LQKENI in the germline V gene. This CDR3 region has 15 residues. CDR3 nucleotides: TGTGCCAGCTCACTCGGCCGGGGGAACAATCAGCCCCAGCATTTT. It codes for CASSLGRGNNQPQHF.

CDR3: CASSYSTTRLGEQYF. DNA of the CDR3: TGTGCCAGCAGTTACTCGACGACTAGATTGGGAGAGCAGTACTTC. The V gene is TRBV6-2 or TRBV6-3, the J gene TRBJ2-7; weak D call: TRBD2 (6 bases). V dropped 0 bases and J dropped 7 bases, with 16 bases sitting between them. This CDR3 spans 15 amino acids. The germline V gene has CDR1 MNHEY and CDR2 SVGEGT.

The J gene is TRBJ1-3, the V gene TRBV11-2; 8 bases match TRBD1. There are 15 residues in the CDR3. The trim removed 5 bases at V and 7 bases at J, leaving 10 bases unmatched. CDR1 and CDR2 (germline): SGHAT, FQNNGV. The CDR3 reads CASSPTGQGGNTIYF. In DNA, the CDR3 is TGTGCCAGCAGCCCCACCGGACAGGGTGGGAACACCATATATTTT.

The chain couples TRBV6-5 to TRBJ2-1; 10 nucleotides agree with TRBD1. J was trimmed by 13 bases and V by 2 bases; bases with no gene match: 8. This CDR3 spans 14 amino acids. The germline V gene encodes CDR1 MNHEY and CDR2 SVGAGI. CDR3 in amino acids: CASSYGQGVGVQFF. In nucleotides, the CDR3 is TGTGCCAGCAGTTACGGACAGGGGGTAGGCGTACAGTTCTTC.

The chain couples TRBV9 to TRBJ2-7; D is possibly TRBD1 (6 bases). V lost 3 bases to trimming and J lost 2 bases, with 9 bases between them. Germline loops: CDR1 SGDLS, CDR2 YYNGEE. The CDR3 length is 13 residues. The CDR3 DNA is TGTGCCAGCAGCGGGGGGCTAGCCTACGAGCAGTACTTC. Its protein is CASSGGLAYEQYF.

This clone was detected only once. The genes are TRBV5-1 and TRBJ2-1; TRBD1 matches at 7 bases. The V gene's germline CDR1 is SGHRS and CDR2 YFSETQ. The length of the CDR3 is 14 residues. J gave up 1 base and V 4 bases, and 2 bases lay outside the gene matches. This CDR3 is CASSGDSSYNEQFF. The CDR3 region has the DNA TGCGCCAGCAGCGGGGACAGTTCCTACAATGAGCAGTTCTTC.

The gene calls are TRBV7-9 and TRBJ1-2; TRBD1 might be the D (6 bases). The CDR3 is 14 amino acids. Germline V lookup: CDR1 SEHNR, CDR2 FQNEAQ (reference sequence). Trimming removed 4 bases at V and 4 bases at J, with 13 bases between. Here the CDR3 DNA reads TGTGCCAGCAGCTCGGGGGGGCTTGGCTATGGCTACACCTTC. Amino acid sequence: CASSSGGLGYGYTF. The full variable domain, its missing parts supplied by reference TRBV7-9 and TRBJ1-2, is DTGVSQNPRHKITKRGQNVTFRCDPISEHNRLYWYRQTLGQGPEFLTYFQNEAQLEKSRLLSDRFSAERPKGSFSTLEIQRTEQGDSAMYLCASSSGGLGYGYTFGSGTRLTVV.

This chain joins TRBV5-1 and TRBJ1-3; TRBD1 is a possible D gene (5 bases). Per germline, CDR1 SGHRS and CDR2 YFSETQ. The CDR3 has 14 residues. Trimming cost V 5 bases and J 0 bases, with 9 bases left between them. The DNA for the CDR3 is TGCGCCAGCAGATCAGGGATCTCTGGAAACACCATATATTTT. Its protein is CASRSGISGNTIYF.

This chain connects TRBV2 to TRBJ2-1; the match to TRBD2 covers 9 bases. The J segment lost 10 bases and the V segment lost 5 bases, leaving 12 bases of the junction unmatched. CDR3 length: 15 amino acids. CDR1 SNHLY and CDR2 FYNNEI come from the germline V gene. The CDR3 protein is CASSIAGARGEEQFF. The DNA of the CDR3 is TGTGCCAGCAGTATAGCGGGGGCCCGGGGCGAAGAGCAGTTCTTC.

This clone was observed a few times. CDR3 region: CASTAGNQPQHF. CDR3 nucleotides: TGCGCCAGCACCGCAGGGAATCAGCCCCAGCATTTT. The chain links TRBV10-1 to TRBJ1-5; D possibly corresponds to TRBD1 (5 bases). With 7 bases removed from V and 4 bases from J, the gap between germline ends came to 8 bases. CDR1 is WNHNN and CDR2 is SYGVQD in the germline V gene (reference sequence). This CDR3 comprises 12 residues.

The rearrangement uses TRBV2 and TRBJ1-5, with D perhaps matching TRBD1 (6 bases). V dropped 4 bases and J dropped 7 bases, with 14 bases sitting between them. The germline CDR1 and CDR2 sequences are SNHLY and FYNNEI. The CDR3 consists of 14 residues. Here the CDR3 reads CASSGVRGKQPQHF. The DNA for the CDR3 is TGTGCCAGCAGTGGGGTCAGGGGAAAACAGCCCCAGCATTTT.

The CDR3: CASSPWTGRNSPLHF. In nucleotides, the CDR3 is TGTGCCAGCAGTCCCTGGACAGGGAGAAATTCACCCCTCCACTTT. The rearrangement links TRBV27 to TRBJ1-6; 8 bases line up with TRBD1. From germline, CDR1 is MNHEY and CDR2 SMNVEV (reference sequence). V shed 5 bases, J shed 7 bases, and the junction held 7 bases outside the gene matches. The CDR3 consists of 15 residues.